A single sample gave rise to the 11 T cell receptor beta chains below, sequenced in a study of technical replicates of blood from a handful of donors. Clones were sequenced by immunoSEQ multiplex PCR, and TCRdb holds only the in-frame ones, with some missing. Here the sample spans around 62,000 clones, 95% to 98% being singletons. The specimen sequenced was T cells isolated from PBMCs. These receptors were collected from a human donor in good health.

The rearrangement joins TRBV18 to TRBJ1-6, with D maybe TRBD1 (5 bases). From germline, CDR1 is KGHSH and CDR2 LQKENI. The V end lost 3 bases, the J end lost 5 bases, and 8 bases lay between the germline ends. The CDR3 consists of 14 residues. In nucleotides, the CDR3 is TGTGCCAGCTCACCTACGACAGATAATTCACCCCTCCACTTT. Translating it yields CASSPTTDNSPLHF. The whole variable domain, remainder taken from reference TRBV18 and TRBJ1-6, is NAGVMQNPRHLVRRRGQEARLRCSPMKGHSHVYWYRQLPEEGLKFMVYLQKENIIDESGMPKERFSAEFPKEGPSILRIQQVVRGDSAAYFCASSPTTDNSPLHFGNGTRLTVT.

The CDR3 DNA reads as TGTGCCAGCATAGGCGGTTACGAGCAGTACTTC. Residues: CASIGGYEQYF. The rearrangement joins TRBV6-5 to TRBJ2-7, with unresolved D. Deletions cut 7 bases from V and 4 bases from J, with 8 bases between. Germline V gene data show CDR1 as MNHEY and CDR2 as SVGAGI. This CDR3 is built from 11 residues.

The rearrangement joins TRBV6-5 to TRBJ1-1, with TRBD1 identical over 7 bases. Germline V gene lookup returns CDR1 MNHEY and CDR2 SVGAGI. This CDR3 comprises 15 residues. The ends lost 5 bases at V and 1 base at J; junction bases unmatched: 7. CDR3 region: CASSLHRGTNTEAFF. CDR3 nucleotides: TGTGCCAGCAGTCTTCACAGGGGAACGAACACTGAAGCTTTCTTT.

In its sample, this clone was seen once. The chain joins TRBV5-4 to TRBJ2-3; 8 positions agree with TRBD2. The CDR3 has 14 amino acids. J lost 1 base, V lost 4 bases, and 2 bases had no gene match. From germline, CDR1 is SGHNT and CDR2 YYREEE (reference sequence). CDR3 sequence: CASSETSGTDTQYF. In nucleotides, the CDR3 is TGTGCCAGCAGCGAGACTAGCGGCACAGATACGCAGTATTTT.

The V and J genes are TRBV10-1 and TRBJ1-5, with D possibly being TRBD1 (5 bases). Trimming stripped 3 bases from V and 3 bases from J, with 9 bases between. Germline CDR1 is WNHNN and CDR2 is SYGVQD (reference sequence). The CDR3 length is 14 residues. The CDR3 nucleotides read TGCGCCAGCAGTGACTTGGGGCCCAATCAGCCCCAGCATTTT. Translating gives CASSDLGPNQPQHF.

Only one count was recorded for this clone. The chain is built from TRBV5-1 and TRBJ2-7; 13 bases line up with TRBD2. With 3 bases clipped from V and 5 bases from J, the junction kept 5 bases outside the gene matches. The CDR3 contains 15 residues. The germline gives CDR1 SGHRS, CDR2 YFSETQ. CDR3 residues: CASSSRTSGSNEQYF. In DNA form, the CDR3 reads TGCGCCAGCAGCTCACGGACTAGCGGGAGTAACGAGCAGTACTTC.

The CDR3 nucleotides read TGTGCCAGCAGTTCGTACTTGAATGAGCAGTTCTTC. Protein product: CASSSYLNEQFF. The chain joins TRBV27 to TRBJ2-1; unclear D gene. The ends were cut back, 4 bases at V and 7 bases at J, with 8 bases in the middle. Germline CDR1 and CDR2: MNHEY and SMNVEV (reference sequence). This CDR3 comprises 12 residues.

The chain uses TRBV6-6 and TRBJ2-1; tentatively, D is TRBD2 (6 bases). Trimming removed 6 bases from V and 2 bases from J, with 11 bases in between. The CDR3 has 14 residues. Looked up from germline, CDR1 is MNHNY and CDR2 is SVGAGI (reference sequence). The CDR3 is CASSLTGAYNEQFF. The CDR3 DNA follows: TGTGCCAGCAGCCTTACGGGGGCCTACAATGAGCAGTTCTTC.

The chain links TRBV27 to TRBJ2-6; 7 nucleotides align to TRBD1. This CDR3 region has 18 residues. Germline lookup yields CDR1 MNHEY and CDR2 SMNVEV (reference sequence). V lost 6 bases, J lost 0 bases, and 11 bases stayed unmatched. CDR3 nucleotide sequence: TGTGCCAGCAGGGCCCTCGGGACAGACTACTCTGGGGCCAACGTCCTGACTTTC. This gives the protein CASRALGTDYSGANVLTF.

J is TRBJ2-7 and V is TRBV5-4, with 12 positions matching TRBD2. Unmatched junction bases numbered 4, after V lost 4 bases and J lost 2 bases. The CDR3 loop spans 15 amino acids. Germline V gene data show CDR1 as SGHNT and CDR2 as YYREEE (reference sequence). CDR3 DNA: TGTGCCAGCAGCCGGACTAGCGGGATAGCCTACGAGCAGTACTTC. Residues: CASSRTSGIAYEQYF.

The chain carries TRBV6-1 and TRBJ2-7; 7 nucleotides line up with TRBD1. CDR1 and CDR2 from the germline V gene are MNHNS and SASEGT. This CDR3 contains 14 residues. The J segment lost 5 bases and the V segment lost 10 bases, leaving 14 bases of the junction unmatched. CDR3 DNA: TGTGCCACCGGACAGGACACGCCCGCGGACGAGCAGTACTTC. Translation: CATGQDTPADEQYF.